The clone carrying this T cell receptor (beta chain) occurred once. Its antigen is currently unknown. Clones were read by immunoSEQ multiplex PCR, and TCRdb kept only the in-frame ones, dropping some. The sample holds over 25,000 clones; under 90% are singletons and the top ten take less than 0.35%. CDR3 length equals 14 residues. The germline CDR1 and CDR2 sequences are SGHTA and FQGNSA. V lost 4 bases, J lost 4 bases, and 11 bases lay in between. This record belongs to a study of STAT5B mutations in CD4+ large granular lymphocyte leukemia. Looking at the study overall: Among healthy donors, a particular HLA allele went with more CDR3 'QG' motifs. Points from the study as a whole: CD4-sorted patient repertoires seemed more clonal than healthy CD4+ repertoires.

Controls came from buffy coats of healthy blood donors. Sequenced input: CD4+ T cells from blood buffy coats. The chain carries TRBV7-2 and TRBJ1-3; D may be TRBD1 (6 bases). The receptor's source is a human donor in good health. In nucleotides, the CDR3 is TGTGCCAGCAGCTCGGGACATCGGGGAAACACCATATATTTT. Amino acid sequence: CASSSGHRGNTIYF. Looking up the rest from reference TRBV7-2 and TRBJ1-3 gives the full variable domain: GAGVSQSPSNKVTEKGKDVELRCDPISGHTALYWYRQSLGQGLEFLIYFQGNSAPDKSGLPSDRFSAERTGGSVSTLTIQRTQQEDSAVYLCASSSGHRGNTIYFGEGSWLTVV.